These T cell receptor beta chains were read from a single sample in a study of blood T cell repertoires in COVID-19. Using immunoSEQ multiplex PCR, the repertoire was profiled, and TCRdb retains in-frame clones only, with some absent. The repertoire holds some 220,000 clones, approximately 85% seen once, with roughly 4% in the top ten. Sequencing was performed on peripheral blood. All receptors derive from a man between 45 and 60 years old with acute or convalescent COVID-19. The CDR3 runs from the conserved cysteine through the conserved F or W. Each record gives: CDR3 DNA, CDR3 protein, CDR3 length, J gene, clone size, D gene, V gene. A D gene is named only where the DNA matches it firmly. Some rows mark clone size as missing; the rest say once, few, many or name a class of expanded clone.

TGTGCCAGCAGCCCCCGGGACACCCCTAGCACAGATACGCAGTATTTT | CASSPRDTPSTDTQYF | 16 | TRBJ2-3 | once | . | TRBV5-5
TGCGCCAGCAGGCGGATTGGAGCAAGCTACGAGCAGTACTTC | CASRRIGASYEQYF | 14 | TRBJ2-7 | . | . | TRBV4-1
TGTGCCAGCAGTTGGGGGACAGGGTTCGATAATTCACCCCTCCACTTT | CASSWGTGFDNSPLHF | 16 | TRBJ1-6 | . | TRBD1 | TRBV19
TGTGCCAGCATAGCGGTCCTGGACAGGGTTGACGGCTACACCTTC | CASIAVLDRVDGYTF | 15 | TRBJ1-2 | few | TRBD1 | TRBV2
TGTGCCAGCAGTTTTGTCGATGAGACAGGGCCTGAAGCTTTCTTT | CASSFVDETGPEAFF | 15 | TRBJ1-1 | . | TRBD1 | TRBV28
TGTGCCAGCAGTCAAAGCTCCGGGACATTTTCCTACAATGAGCAGTTCTTC | CASSQSSGTFSYNEQFF | 17 | TRBJ2-1 | . | . | TRBV6-6
TGTGCCAGCAGCGAGACTAGCGGGGGGGCCGAGACCCAGTACTTC | CASSETSGGAETQYF | 15 | TRBJ2-5 | . | TRBD2 | TRBV7-2
TGTGCCAGCAGCGATGTACGGGACAGGGGTATGAACACTGAAGCTTTCTTT | CASSDVRDRGMNTEAFF | 17 | TRBJ1-1 | . | TRBD1 | TRBV28
TGTGCCTGGAGTGCAAGACAGATGAGCTCCTATAATTCACCCCTCCACTTT | CAWSARQMSSYNSPLHF | 17 | TRBJ1-6 | . | . | TRBV30
TGTGCCAGCCAGGATAGCAATCAGCCCCAGCATTTT | CASQDSNQPQHF | 12 | TRBJ1-5 | . | . | TRBV10-3
TGTGCCAGCAGAAACCCGGGACAGGGGGAGACCCAGTACTTC | CASRNPGQGETQYF | 14 | TRBJ2-5 | once | TRBD1 | TRBV5-8
TGTGCCAGCAGTCCCCGGGACAGGGGGACTACTAATGAAAAACTGTTTTTT | CASSPRDRGTTNEKLFF | 17 | TRBJ1-4 | . | TRBD1 | TRBV6-6
TGTGCCAGCAGCTTAACTGCGACTAGCGGCTACGAGCAGTACTTC | CASSLTATSGYEQYF | 15 | TRBJ2-7 | . | TRBD2 | TRBV7-3
TGTGCCATCAGTGAGCCGCAAAAATTGGGGACTAGCGGGAGCTTTTGGTCTGAGCAGTTCTTC | CAISEPQKLGTSGSFWSEQFF | 21 | TRBJ2-1 | . | TRBD2 | TRBV10-3
TGCGCCAGCAGCTTGGGGACTAGCGGAACCACAGATACGCAGTATTTT | CASSLGTSGTTDTQYF | 16 | TRBJ2-3 | . | TRBD2 | TRBV5-1
TGCGCCAGCAGTGAGTACGGGGAGAACACTGAAGCTTTCTTT | CASSEYGENTEAFF | 14 | TRBJ1-1 | few | . | TRBV10-1
TGTGCCAGCAGCTTAGACAGAGAGCAGTACTTC | CASSLDREQYF | 11 | TRBJ2-7 | . | . | TRBV7-9
TGTGCCAGCAGGGACAGGGCTAGGGAACAGCCCCAGCATTTT | CASRDRAREQPQHF | 14 | TRBJ1-5 | . | TRBD1 | TRBV2
TGTGCCTGGAGGCGACAGGGGGCGGTGAGCGGACTCTCCTACGAGCAGTACTTC | CAWRRQGAVSGLSYEQYF | 18 | TRBJ2-7 | . | TRBD1 | TRBV30
TGTGCCAGCAGTTCAGCGGGGGCCTACAATGAGCAGTTCTTC | CASSSAGAYNEQFF | 14 | TRBJ2-1 | . | TRBD2 | TRBV27
TGTGCCAGCAGCCACGGGACTAGCGGGGGCCTCTACGAGCAGTACTTC | CASSHGTSGGLYEQYF | 16 | TRBJ2-7 | . | TRBD2 | TRBV5-5
TGTGCCAGCTCAACCGACAGGGACACTGAAGCTTTCTTT | CASSTDRDTEAFF | 13 | TRBJ1-1 | . | TRBD1 | TRBV18
TGTGCCAGCAGCGGGCGGACTAGCGGGATTTCAGAGCAGTTCTTC | CASSGRTSGISEQFF | 15 | TRBJ2-1 | . | TRBD2 | TRBV13
TGTGCCAGCGGTAGGACAGGGTATGGCTACACCTTC | CASGRTGYGYTF | 12 | TRBJ1-2 | . | TRBD1 | TRBV3-1/TRBV3-2
TGTGCCAGCAGTCGCCCGGGACAGGGGGTTAAGGAGCAGTACTTC | CASSRPGQGVKEQYF | 15 | TRBJ2-7 | once | TRBD1 | TRBV28
TGCGCCAGCAGCTTGGTGGGAGGAACCCCCACCGGGGAGCTGTTTTTT | CASSLVGGTPTGELFF | 16 | TRBJ2-2 | few | . | TRBV5-1
TGTGCCAGCAAGGGACAGGGGAGGACCTACGAGCAGTACTTC | CASKGQGRTYEQYF | 14 | TRBJ2-7 | . | TRBD1 | TRBV6-4
TGTGCTAGTGGTTTTGGGCCAGGGGGCAAAGATACGCAGTATTTT | CASGFGPGGKDTQYF | 15 | TRBJ2-3 | . | TRBD1 | TRBV12-5
TGTGCCAGCAGGGAGGACAGGTCGAATCAGCCCCAGCATTTT | CASREDRSNQPQHF | 14 | TRBJ1-5 | . | TRBD1 | TRBV28
TGTGCCAGCAGTGACAGGGGGCGCGCGAATGGCTACACCTTC | CASSDRGRANGYTF | 14 | TRBJ1-2 | . | TRBD1 | TRBV6-1
TGTGCCAGTAGTACACCGGCCCTACGGCAGGGGGCCGATGGCTACACCTTC | CASSTPALRQGADGYTF | 17 | TRBJ1-2 | . | TRBD1 | TRBV19
TGTGCCAGCAGCTTGAACAGGGCCACAGATACGCAGTATTTT | CASSLNRATDTQYF | 14 | TRBJ2-3 | . | . | TRBV5-5
TGTGCCAGCAGCCAAGTTACCGGGGGATCCTACGAGCAGTACTTC | CASSQVTGGSYEQYF | 15 | TRBJ2-7 | . | . | TRBV14
TGTGCCAGCAGTTTAGGGCCTGAGCAGTTCTTC | CASSLGPEQFF | 11 | TRBJ2-1 | . | . | TRBV28
TGCGCCACTGGGGAGACCATGAACACTGAAGCTTTCTTT | CATGETMNTEAFF | 13 | TRBJ1-1 | . | . | TRBV10-2
TGTGCCAGCGGCTGGGGGCGCAATCAGCCCCAGCATTTT | CASGWGRNQPQHF | 13 | TRBJ1-5 | . | . | TRBV27
TGTGCCAGCAGCTTATTTGGGAACAGGGGGCGAAATCAGCCCCAGCATTTT | CASSLFGNRGRNQPQHF | 17 | TRBJ1-5 | . | TRBD1 | TRBV5-6
TGTGCCAGTAGTATGGTCAGCTCCTACAATGAGCAGTTCTTC | CASSMVSSYNEQFF | 14 | TRBJ2-1 | . | . | TRBV19
TGTGCCAGCAGTTACACGGAGCCAGATACGCAGTATTTT | CASSYTEPDTQYF | 13 | TRBJ2-3 | . | . | TRBV12-3/TRBV12-4
TGTGCCAGCAGTCACAGACAGGGCAATCAGCCCCAGCATTTT | CASSHRQGNQPQHF | 14 | TRBJ1-5 | few | . | TRBV28
TGTGCCAGCAGGAGGCTTGGGACAGGGGGCAGAAGCAATCAGCCCCAGCATTTT | CASRRLGTGGRSNQPQHF | 18 | TRBJ1-5 | . | TRBD1 | TRBV27